What follows are 10 T cell receptor beta chains derived from one specimen sequenced in a study of regulatory T cells in long-lasting Graves disease. As to time point: newly diagnosed GD, antithyroid drugs for less than 3 months. PBMC RNA served as the TCR library source. Construction of the TCR beta libraries employed iRepertoire HTBI primers in conjunction with Arm-PCR of CDR3 regions. TCRdb re-called the multiplex PCR reads with MiXCR, one entry per CDR3 protein. The sample carries around 250,000 distinct CDR3 sequences, over 20% recorded once. The sample consisted of peripheral blood mononuclear cells (PBMCs), taken at new diagnosis, from a patient treated with antithyroid drugs. All receptors derive from a female donor with Graves disease.

This clonotype appeared many times. The rearrangement joins TRBV7-2 to TRBJ2-7, with 7 bases aligning to TRBD1. CDR3 length: 14 residues. Germline V lookup: CDR1 SGHTA, CDR2 FQGNSA. Trimming cost V 2 bases and J 1 base; bases outside gene matches: 2. Here the CDR3 DNA reads TGTGCCAGCAGCTTACTCAGGGGGTCCTACGAGCAGTACTTC. Protein product: CASSLLRGSYEQYF.

About this clonotype: A much larger clone sits a single nucleotide away, making a read error possible. The V and J genes are TRBV6-5 and TRBJ2-3, with 8 bases aligning to TRBD1. The CDR3 spans 15 residues. In germline, CDR1 is MNHEY, CDR2 SVGAGI. The CDR3 spells CASSEFGQGTNTQYF. CDR3 DNA sequence: TGCGCCAGCAGTGAGTTCGGACAGGGCACAAATACGCAGTATTTT.

For this clonotype: Being one base from a much bigger clone, this may be a read error. The V gene is TRBV10-1, the J gene TRBJ2-3; 11 bases line up with TRBD1. CDR3 length equals 15 residues. With V trimmed by 3 bases and J by 10 bases, 9 bases remained unmatched. CDR1 is WNHNN, CDR2 SYGVQD, per germline (reference sequence). CDR3 DNA: TGCGCCAGCAGTGAAGGACAGGGGGCAACCGATGCGCAGTATTTT. Translated, it gives CASSEGQGATDAQYF.

This clonotype has more than one count but fewer than ten. The chain couples TRBV10-3 to TRBJ2-3; 8 nucleotides align to TRBD2. This CDR3 has 14 amino acids. V shed 6 bases, J shed 4 bases, and the junction held 6 bases outside the gene matches. CDR1 is ENHRY, CDR2 SYGVKD, per germline. CDR3 region: CAISGGARADTQYF. The CDR3 DNA reads TGTGCCATCAGCGGGGGGGCCCGCGCAGATACGCAGTATTTT.

The rearrangement uses TRBV4-1 and TRBJ2-1; 7 positions agree with TRBD1. CDR3 size: 13 residues. In germline, CDR1 is MGHRA, CDR2 YSYEKL. Germline trimming cut 3 bases from V and 8 bases from J; bases unmatched to any gene: 4. The CDR3 loop reads CASSHRGKDEQFF. The CDR3 region has the DNA TGCGCCAGCAGCCACAGGGGGAAGGATGAGCAGTTCTTC.

This clonotype was seen only a few times. The chain links TRBV12-3 or TRBV12-4 to TRBJ2-3, with D possibly being TRBD1 (5 bases). Gene TRBJ2-5 matches the end of the DNA better, so the J call may be wrong. The CDR3 extends over 14 amino acids. The DNA for the CDR3 is TGTGCCAGCAGTCCCGACAGTGGGTTAGAGACCCAGTACTTC. Protein product: CASSPDSGLETQYF.

As for this clonotype: The junction does not match germline at one end; this may be a read error. This sequence joins TRBV12-3 or TRBV12-4 and TRBJ2-2, with 9 positions matching TRBD2. The CDR3 runs 15 residues. The CDR3 region is CTSSLGGGATGELFF. The CDR3 DNA reads as TGTACCAGCAGTTTGGGCGGGGGGGCCACCGGGGAGCTGTTTTTT.

In the case of this clonotype: Possible read error: a much larger clone is one base away. This chain connects TRBV2 to TRBJ2-7; D uncertain. Looked up from germline, CDR1 is SNHLY and CDR2 is FYNNEI. The CDR3 length is 14 residues. DNA of the CDR3: TGTGCCATCAGTGATGGTGGGTTCTCCTACGAGCAGCACTTC. Translation: CAISDGGFSYEQHF.

This clonotype was seen at least ten times. The DNA for the CDR3 is TGTGCCAGCAGCCTGGCGGGTGGGAGGCCAGGAAACATTCAGTACTTC. Residues: CASSLAGGRPGNIQYF. The chain recombines TRBV3-1 with TRBJ2-4; possible D gene TRBD2, 6 bases. Germline CDR1 LGHDT, CDR2 YNNKEL (reference sequence). CDR3 size: 16 residues. With 4 bases removed from V and 6 bases from J, the gap between germline ends came to 19 bases.

Many counts were recorded for this clonotype. The chain joins TRBV27 to TRBJ1-1; TRBD1 matches 9 bases. The CDR3 consists of 14 residues. V shed 7 bases and J 7 bases; nucleotides not matched to a gene: 10. The V gene's germline CDR1 is MNHEY and CDR2 SMNVEV (reference sequence). The CDR3 DNA is TGTGCCAGCATGCTACAGGGGGCCGAGTTTGAAGCTTTCTTT. Its translation: CASMLQGAEFEAFF.